This passage covers 8 T cell receptor beta chains from one sample sequenced in a study of blood T cells in healthy people across ages. PCR was performed a second time for 7 to 11 cycles using a sample-barcoded 5' primer and a J-beta primer mix. TCRdb re-called the 5' RACE reads through MiXCR, storing one row per CDR3 protein. This sample carries more than 900,000 distinct CDR3 sequences, 20% to 25% of them seen once, and the ten largest clones take 0.65% to 0.95%. This sample was also put to use in a study of T cells of mothers and their children.

Sequenced material: blood. Receptor source: a girl aged 2 to 10 in good health.

This clonotype came up a few times. The chain carries TRBV9 and TRBJ2-7; 11 nucleotides line up with TRBD2. Trimming removed 6 bases from V and 4 bases from J; junction bases left unmatched: 9. This CDR3 region has 15 residues. The germline CDR1 and CDR2 sequences are SGDLS and YYNGEE. The CDR3 loop is CASNLMGLAAYEQYF. The CDR3 nucleotides are TGTGCCAGCAACTTGATGGGACTAGCGGCGTACGAGCAGTACTTC.

The gene calls are TRBV11-2 and TRBJ2-6; 7 bases align to TRBD1. The length of the CDR3 is 15 residues. In germline, CDR1 is SGHAT, CDR2 FQNNGV. Trimming took 5 bases from V and 2 from J; bases not matched to a gene: 3. CDR3 amino acids: CASSQRGPGANVLTF. CDR3 bases: TGTGCCAGCAGCCAAAGGGGGCCTGGGGCCAACGTCCTGACTTTC. The whole variable domain, filled in from reference TRBV11-2 and TRBJ2-6, reads EAGVAQSPRYKIIEKRQSVAFWCNPISGHATLYWYQQILGQGPKLLIQFQNNGVVDDSQLPKDRFSAERLKGVDSTLKIQPAKLEDSAVYLCASSQRGPGANVLTFGAGSRLTVL.

In this sample, this clonotype turned up once. J is TRBJ2-1 and V is TRBV6-1, with D possibly TRBD2 on 6 matching bases. Judging by the DNA end, TRBJ2-5 fits better; the J call may be wrong. The germline CDR1 and CDR2 sequences are MNHNS and SASEGT. There are 17 residues in the CDR3. This CDR3 reads CASSLRPPGLPRETQYF. Here the CDR3 DNA reads TGTGCCAGCAGCCTTCGCCCACCGGGACTCCCAAGGGAGACCCAGTACTTC.

This clonotype turned up a few times. The chain joins TRBV24-1 to TRBJ2-1; D may correspond to TRBD1 or TRBD2 (6 bases each). Between the trimmed V and J ends, which lost 7 bases and 1 base, there was a span of 13 bases. Germline-derived CDR1 and CDR2 are KGHDR and SFDVKD. The CDR3 extends over 15 amino acids. The CDR3 coding sequence is TGTGCCACCAGGGCGGGACATGGATCCTACAATGAGCAGTTCTTC. As protein: CATRAGHGSYNEQFF.

Written as DNA, the CDR3 is TGTGCCAGCAGCACCAAGACTAAAGCCGGTCTCAGCTACAATGAGCAGTTCTTC. This codes for CASSTKTKAGLSYNEQFF. The gene calls are TRBV13 and TRBJ2-5; weak D call: TRBD2 (5 bases). The DNA end is a closer match to TRBJ2-1, so the J assignment may be wrong. CDR1 is PRHDT and CDR2 is FYEKMQ in the germline V gene (reference sequence). This CDR3 is 18 amino acids long.

This clonotype was found a few times. The rearrangement uses TRBV29-1 and TRBJ2-3; no clear D gene. The germline V gene encodes CDR1 SQVTM and CDR2 ANQGSEA. This CDR3 comprises 13 residues. V was cut by 6 bases and J by 4 bases, with 14 bases left in between. CDR3 bases: TGCAGCGTCCTTGTCCCGCACGCAGATACGCAGTATTTT. It encodes CSVLVPHADTQYF.

The J gene is TRBJ2-5, the V gene TRBV11-3; the D call may be TRBD1 or TRBD2 (5 bases each). Trimming took 4 bases from V and 1 from J, leaving 13 bases between them. Germline CDR1 and CDR2: SGHNT and YENEEA. The CDR3 is 15 amino acids. The CDR3 sequence: CASSSQLGTQETQYF. CDR3 DNA sequence: TGTGCCAGCAGCTCCCAACTAGGGACCCAAGAGACCCAGTACTTC.

The rearrangement links TRBV27 to TRBJ2-7; D perhaps matches TRBD1 (6 bases). The CDR3 runs to 14 residues. V lost 5 bases and J 2 bases, leaving 13 bases between the germline ends. Germline loops: CDR1 MNHEY, CDR2 SMNVEV (reference sequence). The CDR3 reads CASSDRSRTYEQYF. In nucleotides, the CDR3 is TGTGCCAGCAGTGACAGGTCCCGTACCTACGAGCAGTACTTC.